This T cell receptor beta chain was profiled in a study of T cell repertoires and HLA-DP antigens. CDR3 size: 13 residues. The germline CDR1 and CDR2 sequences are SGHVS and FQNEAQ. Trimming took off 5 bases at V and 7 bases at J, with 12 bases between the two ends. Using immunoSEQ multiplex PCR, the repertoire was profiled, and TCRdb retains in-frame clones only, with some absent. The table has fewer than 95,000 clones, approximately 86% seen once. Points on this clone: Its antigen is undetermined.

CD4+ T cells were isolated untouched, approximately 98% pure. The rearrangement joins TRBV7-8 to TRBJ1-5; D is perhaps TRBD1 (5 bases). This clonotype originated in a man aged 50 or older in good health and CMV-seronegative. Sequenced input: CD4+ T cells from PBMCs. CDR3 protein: CASSSGWDQPQHF. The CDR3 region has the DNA TGTGCCAGCAGCAGCGGTTGGGACCAGCCCCAGCATTTT.